This T cell receptor beta chain was recovered during a study of CD8 T cells in ankylosing spondylitis. The CDR3 is 14 amino acids. The V end was cut by 4 bases, the J end by 4 bases, with 14 bases between. CDR1 and CDR2 from the germline V gene are SGHRS and YFSETQ. Each CDR3 protein gets one entry after TCRdb re-called the 5' RACE reads with MiXCR. The top ten clones hold roughly 11% of a sample with about 190,000 distinct CDR3 sequences, roughly 13% of them seen once. The chain combines TRBV5-1 with TRBJ1-2; D perhaps matches TRBD1 (5 bases). The clonotype originates from a female donor with ankylosing spondylitis or in good health (not recorded which). The specimen was blood, either unsorted or a sorted T cell fraction (not recorded which). Written as DNA, the CDR3 is TGCGCCAGCAGCCCAACCGGGACGTCCTATGGCTACACCTTC. This gives the protein CASSPTGTSYGYTF. The full variable domain, rest sourced from reference TRBV5-1 and TRBJ1-2, is KAGVTQTPRYLIKTRGQQVTLSCSPISGHRSVSWYQQTPGQGLQFLFEYFSETQRNKGNFPGRFSGRQFSNSRSEMNVSTLELGDSALYLCASSPTGTSYGYTFGSGTRLTVV.